The 22 T cell receptor beta chains in this list originate from one sample, sequenced in a study of long-term antiretroviral therapy in people with HIV. Survey level was the resolution at which the v3.0 immunoSEQ assay ran. TCRdb's copy holds only in-frame clones and misses some; the assay was immunoSEQ multiplex PCR. This table holds 25,000 to 30,000 clones, 86% found once. This specimen was unsorted PBMCs, taken 0.8 years after starting antiretroviral therapy. These TCRs come from a woman aged 25-40 years with HIV.

The rearrangement links TRBV27 to TRBJ2-5; the D gene is possibly TRBD1 (6 bases). The CDR3 runs 16 residues. CDR1 is MNHEY and CDR2 is SMNVEV in the germline V gene (reference sequence). V was cut by 0 bases and J by 1 base, with 12 bases left in between. The CDR3 is CASSLSPWTVQETQYF. In DNA form, the CDR3 reads TGTGCCAGCAGTTTATCCCCTTGGACAGTCCAAGAGACCCAGTACTTC.

The J gene is TRBJ1-1, the V gene TRBV19; D gene ambiguous. CDR3 length: 14 amino acids. Trimming shortened V by 7 bases and J by 2 bases, and 14 bases separated the two germline ends. Germline V gene lookup returns CDR1 LNHDA and CDR2 SQIVND (reference sequence). The DNA for the CDR3 is TGTGCCAGTATCGGCCAGAACTTAAACACTGAAGCTTTCTTT. Its protein product is CASIGQNLNTEAFF.

The chain links TRBV5-1 to TRBJ1-1; possible D gene TRBD1, 6 bases. CDR1 is SGHRS, CDR2 YFSETQ, per germline. The CDR3 is made up of 15 amino acids. Trimming pared 9 bases from V and 2 bases from J, leaving 20 bases between. The DNA for the CDR3 is TGCGCCACCTCCTTGGGGGGGGCCTTAAACACTGAAGCTTTCTTT. Residues: CATSLGGALNTEAFF. Looking up the rest from reference TRBV5-1 and TRBJ1-1 gives the full variable domain: KAGVTQTPRYLIKTRGQQVTLSCSPISGHRSVSWYQQTPGQGLQFLFEYFSETQRNKGNFPGRFSGRQFSNSRSEMNVSTLELGDSALYLCATSLGGALNTEAFFGQGTRLTVV.

This chain connects TRBV2 to TRBJ1-2, with 10 bases matching TRBD1. The V and J ends lost 10 bases and 7 bases, in that order; junction bases with no gene match: 9. CDR1 SNHLY and CDR2 FYNNEI come from the germline V gene. The CDR3 totals 13 residues. The CDR3 reads CAIGPGQGPGYTF. Here the CDR3 DNA reads TGTGCCATAGGCCCGGGACAGGGGCCTGGCTACACCTTC.

The V and J genes are TRBV6-1 and TRBJ2-5, with D unresolved. The CDR3 extends over 11 amino acids. Trimming stripped 8 bases from V and 3 bases from J, with 7 bases between. CDR1 MNHNS and CDR2 SASEGT come from the germline V gene. CDR3 loop: CASLLKETQYF. The CDR3 DNA sequence: TGTGCCAGCCTCCTCAAAGAGACCCAGTACTTC.

The chain has TRBV9 and TRBJ1-1; 7 nucleotides match TRBD1. V lost 0 bases, J lost 6 bases, and 2 bases stayed unmatched. Germline V gives CDR1 SGDLS, CDR2 YYNGEE. This CDR3 region has 13 residues. The CDR3 is CASSVADRAEAFF. The DNA for the CDR3 is TGTGCCAGCAGCGTAGCCGACAGGGCTGAAGCTTTCTTT. Filled out from reference TRBV9 and TRBJ1-1, the complete variable domain reads DSGVTQTPKHLITATGQRVTLRCSPRSGDLSVYWYQQSLDQGLQFLIQYYNGEERAKGNILERFSAQQFPDLHSELNLSSLELGDSALYFCASSVADRAEAFFGQGTRLTVV.

The chain has TRBV6-1 and TRBJ1-2, with D perhaps matching TRBD1 (5 bases). The V gene's germline CDR1 is MNHNS and CDR2 SASEGT. This CDR3 spans 15 amino acids. V was pared by 9 bases and J by 6 bases, with 23 bases between. The CDR3 spells CASLFRGTVGHGYTF. The CDR3 region has the DNA TGTGCCAGTTTATTTCGGGGTACGGTGGGGCATGGCTACACCTTC.

The chain joins TRBV7-2 to TRBJ2-5; possibly TRBD1 for D (7 bases). The CDR3 covers 18 residues. The V gene lost 1 base and the J gene lost 1 base, with 19 bases spanning the gap. Germline lookup yields CDR1 SGHTA and CDR2 FQGNSA. The CDR3 sequence: CASSLVLWAGGSQETQYF. CDR3 sequence (DNA): TGTGCCAGCAGCTTAGTTCTCTGGGCAGGGGGGAGCCAAGAGACCCAGTACTTC. Using reference TRBV7-2 and TRBJ2-5 for the parts outside the CDR3, the full variable domain is GAGVSQSPSNKVTEKGKDVELRCDPISGHTALYWYRQSLGQGLEFLIYFQGNSAPDKSGLPSDRFSAERTGGSVSTLTIQRTQQEDSAVYLCASSLVLWAGGSQETQYFGPGTRLLVL.

The rearrangement joins TRBV6-1 to TRBJ2-7; D is uncertain. From germline, CDR1 is MNHNS and CDR2 SASEGT. Trimming shortened V by 4 bases and J by 3 bases, and 16 bases separated the two germline ends. The CDR3 is 15 amino acids. The CDR3 DNA is TGTGCCAGCAGTGCCACCTTAGCCGGAAGCTACGAGCAGTACTTC. Translated, it gives CASSATLAGSYEQYF.

The rearrangement joins TRBV30 to TRBJ2-5; 10 bases fit TRBD1. The CDR3 is 17 residues long. CDR1 is GTSNPN and CDR2 is SVGIG in the germline V gene (reference sequence). V lost 5 bases, J lost 1 base, and 13 bases stayed unmatched. The CDR3 nucleotides read TGTGCCTGGGGCCCCGGTCCGGGACAGGGGCGCCAAGAGACCCAGTACTTC. It translates to CAWGPGPGQGRQETQYF.

The V gene is TRBV30, the J gene TRBJ2-7; the match to TRBD1 covers 9 bases. This CDR3 has 12 amino acids. Germline V gene lookup returns CDR1 GTSNPN and CDR2 SVGIG (reference sequence). CDR3 loop: CASGTGNYEQYF. The CDR3 DNA is TGTGCTTCGGGGACAGGGAACTACGAGCAGTACTTC.

The chain is built from TRBV5-1 and TRBJ2-1; 7 nucleotides agree with TRBD1. V dropped 3 bases and J dropped 2; count of bases not matched to a gene: 5. Germline CDR1 SGHRS, CDR2 YFSETQ. This CDR3 region has 15 residues. The chain's CDR3 is CASSSRDRAYNEQFF. Written as DNA, the CDR3 is TGCGCCAGCAGCTCCCGGGACAGAGCCTACAATGAGCAGTTCTTC.

The gene calls are TRBV27 and TRBJ2-5, with D tentatively TRBD1 or TRBD2 (6 bases each). V was pared by 5 bases and J by 5 bases, with 18 bases between. Germline CDR1 and CDR2: MNHEY and SMNVEV (reference sequence). This CDR3 is 15 amino acids long. In DNA form, the CDR3 reads TGTGCCAGCAGTATCCGTGGGGGGCATATGGAGACCCAGTACTTC. Protein sequence: CASSIRGGHMETQYF.

This clone was seen just once. The chain uses TRBV6-5 and TRBJ2-3; D remains unclear. Germline assignment: CDR1 MNHEY and CDR2 SVGAGI. CDR3 length: 13 residues. With 2 bases removed from V and 0 bases from J, the gap between germline ends came to 3 bases. CDR3 coding DNA: TGTGCCAGCAGTTACGGAAGCACAGATACGCAGTATTTT. Its translation is CASSYGSTDTQYF.

This chain joins TRBV9 and TRBJ1-4; 9 nucleotides line up with TRBD1. The V gene's germline CDR1 is SGDLS and CDR2 YYNGEE. This CDR3 contains 16 residues. After removal of 4 bases from V and 6 bases from J, the junction contained 10 bases not matched to a gene. CDR3 sequence reads: CASSSGGGQGYEKLFF. In nucleotides, the CDR3 is TGTGCCAGCAGCTCGGGCGGGGGACAGGGCTATGAAAAACTGTTTTTT.

This chain connects TRBV10-3 to TRBJ2-2; 7 nucleotides align to TRBD1. Germline CDR1 and CDR2: ENHRY and SYGVKD. The CDR3 loop spans 14 amino acids. The V and J ends lost 4 bases and 4 bases, in that order; junction bases with no gene match: 3. CDR3 loop: CAISGDRATGELFF. Here the CDR3 DNA reads TGTGCCATCAGTGGTGACAGGGCCACCGGGGAGCTGTTTTTT.

The chain links TRBV10-3 to TRBJ1-1; D unclear. In germline, CDR1 is ENHRY, CDR2 SYGVKD. The V end lost 3 bases, the J end lost 4 bases, and 12 bases lay between the germline ends. The CDR3 covers 14 residues. The CDR3 reads CAISESGVGTEAFF. CDR3 DNA: TGTGCCATCAGTGAATCTGGGGTAGGCACTGAAGCTTTCTTT.

DNA for the CDR3: TGTGCCAGCAGCCAAGATAGAGGGGCGGGTATTGAAGCTTTCTTT. Residues: CASSQDRGAGIEAFF. This chain uses TRBV14 with TRBJ1-1; weak D call: TRBD1 (5 bases). Trimming shortened V by 0 bases and J by 7 bases, and 15 bases separated the two germline ends. The CDR3 extends over 15 amino acids. Germline CDR1 and CDR2: SGHDN and FVKESK.

The rearrangement uses TRBV7-9 and TRBJ1-1; D uncertain. There are 13 residues in the CDR3. Germline CDR1 and CDR2: SEHNR and FQNEAQ (reference sequence). The V end lost 2 bases, the J end lost 0 bases, and 4 bases lay between the germline ends. The CDR3 bases are TGTGCCAGCAGCTTAAGCTTGAACACTGAAGCTTTCTTT. It translates to CASSLSLNTEAFF.

The CDR3 region is CASSLDSSGANVLTF. Written as DNA, the CDR3 is TGTGCCAGCAGCTTGGACAGCTCTGGGGCCAACGTCCTGACTTTC. The chain carries TRBV7-3 and TRBJ2-6; weak D call: TRBD1 (6 bases). Germline V CDR1 and CDR2: SGHTA, FQGTGA. The CDR3 spans 15 residues. Trimming removed 3 bases at V and 0 bases at J, with 6 bases between. Full variable domain (remainder filled in from reference TRBV7-3 and TRBJ2-6): GAGVSQTPSNKVTEKGKYVELRCDPISGHTALYWYRQSLGQGPEFLIYFQGTGAADDSGLPNDRFFAVRPEGSVSTLKIQRTERGDSAVYLCASSLDSSGANVLTFGAGSRLTVL.

The rearrangement joins TRBV6-5 to TRBJ1-6; TRBD1 matches 9 bases. The J segment lost 9 bases and the V segment lost 6 bases, leaving 6 bases of the junction unmatched. The CDR3 is 14 residues long. CDR1 and CDR2 (germline): MNHEY, SVGAGI. This CDR3 is CASRGQGLGSPLHF. The CDR3, as DNA: TGTGCCAGCAGGGGACAGGGTTTGGGTTCACCCCTCCACTTT.

The chain links TRBV11-2 to TRBJ2-3; D remains ambiguous. The CDR3 is made up of 13 amino acids. The V end lost 5 bases, the J end lost 1 base, and 7 bases lay between the germline ends. The germline gives CDR1 SGHAT, CDR2 FQNNGV. The CDR3, as DNA: TGTGCCAGCAGCCCAGCCCGCACAGATACGCAGTATTTT. It translates to CASSPARTDTQYF.